This TCR beta chain was obtained from a study of shared clonotypes between healthy human individuals. The CDR3 runs to 15 residues. Per the germline V gene, CDR1 is MRHNA and CDR2 is SNTAGT. The V gene end was trimmed by 3 bases and the J gene end by 1 base; junction bases not matched to a gene: 1. This clone occurred many times. Naive CD8 cells were CD45RO-negative, positively selected for CCR7, excluding terminally differentiated effector memory CD45RA+ cells. Deep was the level used in running the assay. TCRdb's copy holds only in-frame clones and misses some; the assay was immunoSEQ multiplex PCR. The table lists around 700,000 clones, under 95% of them singletons.

This sequence originates from a man aged 25 to 40 in good health. Sequences were obtained from naive CD8+ T cells sorted from blood. The chain is built from TRBV6-4 and TRBJ2-3; 10 bases fit TRBD1. CDR3 sequence reads: CASSEGTGGTDTQYF. CDR3 in DNA: TGTGCCAGCAGTGAGGGGACAGGGGGCACAGATACGCAGTATTTT.